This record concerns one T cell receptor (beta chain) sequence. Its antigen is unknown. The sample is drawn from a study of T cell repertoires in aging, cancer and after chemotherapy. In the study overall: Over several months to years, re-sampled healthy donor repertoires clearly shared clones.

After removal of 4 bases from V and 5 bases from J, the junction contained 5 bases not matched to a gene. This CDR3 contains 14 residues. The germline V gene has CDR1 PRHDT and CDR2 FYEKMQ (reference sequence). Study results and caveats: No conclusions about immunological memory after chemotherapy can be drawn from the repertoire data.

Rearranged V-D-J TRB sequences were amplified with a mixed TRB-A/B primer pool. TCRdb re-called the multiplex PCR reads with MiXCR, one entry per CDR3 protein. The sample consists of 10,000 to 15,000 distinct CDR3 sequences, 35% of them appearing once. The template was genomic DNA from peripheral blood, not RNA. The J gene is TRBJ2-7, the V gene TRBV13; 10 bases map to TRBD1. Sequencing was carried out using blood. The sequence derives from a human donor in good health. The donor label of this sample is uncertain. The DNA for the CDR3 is TGTGCCAGCAGCTCCTCCGACAGGGGGCACGAGCAGTACTTC. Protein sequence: CASSSSDRGHEQYF.